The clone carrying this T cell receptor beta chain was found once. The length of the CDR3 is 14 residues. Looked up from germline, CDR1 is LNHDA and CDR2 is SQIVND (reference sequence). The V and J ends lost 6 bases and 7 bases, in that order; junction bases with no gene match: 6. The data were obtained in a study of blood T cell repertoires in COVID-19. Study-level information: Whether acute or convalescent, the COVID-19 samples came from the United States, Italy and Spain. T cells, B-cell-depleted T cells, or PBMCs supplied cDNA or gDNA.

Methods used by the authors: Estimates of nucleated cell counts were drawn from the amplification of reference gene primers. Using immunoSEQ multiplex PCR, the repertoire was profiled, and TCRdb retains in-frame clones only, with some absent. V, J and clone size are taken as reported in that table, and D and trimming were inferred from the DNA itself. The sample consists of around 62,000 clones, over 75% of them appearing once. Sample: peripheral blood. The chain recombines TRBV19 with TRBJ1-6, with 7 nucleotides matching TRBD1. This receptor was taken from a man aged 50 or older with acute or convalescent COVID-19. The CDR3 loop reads CASSHDRENSPLHF. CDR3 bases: TGTGCCAGTAGCCACGACAGGGAAAATTCACCCCTCCACTTT.